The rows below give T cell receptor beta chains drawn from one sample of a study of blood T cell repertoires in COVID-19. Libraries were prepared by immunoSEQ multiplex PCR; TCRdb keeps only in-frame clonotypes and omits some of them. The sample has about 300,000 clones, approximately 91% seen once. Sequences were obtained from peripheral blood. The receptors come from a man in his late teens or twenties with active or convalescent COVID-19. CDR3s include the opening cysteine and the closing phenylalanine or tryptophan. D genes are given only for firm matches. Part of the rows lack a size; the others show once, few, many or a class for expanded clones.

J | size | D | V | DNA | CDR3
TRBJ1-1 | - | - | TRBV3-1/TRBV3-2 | TGTGCCAGCAGGGGACATGAAGCTTTCTTT | CASRGHEAFF
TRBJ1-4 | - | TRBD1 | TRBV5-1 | TGCGCCAGCAGCCCTCATATCGACAGGGGGAGGGCTAATGAAAAACTGTTTTTT | CASSPHIDRGRANEKLFF
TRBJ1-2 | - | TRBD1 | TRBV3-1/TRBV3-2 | TGTGCCAGCAGCCAAGAAGGGGGCAAAGCTAACTATGGCTACACCTTC | CASSQEGGKANYGYTF
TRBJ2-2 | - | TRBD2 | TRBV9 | TGTGCCAGCAGCGCCCCGCGGGGGGGGAGTAACACCGGGGAGCTGTTTTTT | CASSAPRGGSNTGELFF
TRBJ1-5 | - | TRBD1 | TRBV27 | TGTGCCAGCAGTTTAACCAGGGGGCCTGGACAGCCCCAGCATTTT | CASSLTRGPGQPQHF
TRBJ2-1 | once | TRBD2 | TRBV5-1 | TGCGCCAGCAGCTTGGTGGGACTAGCGGACAATGAGCAGTTCTTC | CASSLVGLADNEQFF
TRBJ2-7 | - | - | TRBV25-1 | TGTGCCAGCAGTGACCTGAGGGACTACGAGCAGTACTTC | CASSDLRDYEQYF
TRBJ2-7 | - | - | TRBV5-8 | TGTGCCAGCAGCTTAGGGGTTATAGGGTACTTC | CASSLGVIGYF
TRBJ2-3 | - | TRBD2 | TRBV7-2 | TGTGCCAGCAGCTTCAGGACTAGCGGCACAGATACGCAGTATTTT | CASSFRTSGTDTQYF
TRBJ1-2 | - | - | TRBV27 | TGTGCCAGCAGCCAGAAACCAGGCGCCTTTACCTATGGCTACACCTTC | CASSQKPGAFTYGYTF
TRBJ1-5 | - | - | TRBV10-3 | TGTGCCATCAGCCCATCGGGGGGGGATCAGCCCCAGCATTTT | CAISPSGGDQPQHF
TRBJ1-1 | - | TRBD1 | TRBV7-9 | TGTGCCAGCAGCTTGATGGACAGGGTATACACTGAAGCTTTCTTT | CASSLMDRVYTEAFF
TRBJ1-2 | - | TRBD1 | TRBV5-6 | TGTGCCAGCAGCTCGACAGGGGGCCACTATGGCTACACCTTC | CASSSTGGHYGYTF
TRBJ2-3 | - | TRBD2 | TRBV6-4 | TGTGCCAGCAGTGAGGCGGGGGGCGCAGATACGCAGTATTTT | CASSEAGGADTQYF
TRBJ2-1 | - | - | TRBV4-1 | TGCGCCAGCAGCCGCCTTCCGGAGGTGAGCCCCTACAATGAGCAGTTCTTC | CASSRLPEVSPYNEQFF
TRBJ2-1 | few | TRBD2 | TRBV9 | TGTGCCAGCAGCGTAGGCGGGGGGAACTACAATGAGCAGTTCTTC | CASSVGGGNYNEQFF
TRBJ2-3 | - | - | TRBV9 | TGTGCCAGCAGCGCTGCGGGGCGGGTTAGCACAGATACGCAGTATTTT | CASSAAGRVSTDTQYF
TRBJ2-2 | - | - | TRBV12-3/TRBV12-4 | TGTGCCAGCAGATCAGGGACACTCGAGCTGTTTTTT | CASRSGTLELFF
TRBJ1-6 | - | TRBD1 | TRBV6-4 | TGTGCCAGCAGCTTAAATCCGGGACAGGGGAATTCACCCCTCCACTTT | CASSLNPGQGNSPLHF
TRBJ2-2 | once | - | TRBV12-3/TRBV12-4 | TGTGCCAGCAGCCCGACCAGGACCGGGGAGCTGTTTTTT | CASSPTRTGELFF
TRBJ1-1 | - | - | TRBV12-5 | TGTGCTAGTGGTTTGAAGAGGGGGACATTAGGACAGACTGAAGCTTTCTTT | CASGLKRGTLGQTEAFF
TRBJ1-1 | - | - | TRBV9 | TGTGCCAGCAGCCGATTGGGCAGGGAGGACACTGAAGCTTTCTTT | CASSRLGREDTEAFF
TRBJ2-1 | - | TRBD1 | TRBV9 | TGTGCCAGCAGCCTAGACAGGGTCTCCTACAATGAGCAGTTCTTC | CASSLDRVSYNEQFF